The clone carrying this T cell receptor beta chain was counted at least ten times. Its antigen is currently unknown. These data originate in a study of regulatory T cells in long-lasting Graves disease. The study, taken as a whole, reports: Few sampled subjects may have lowered accuracy. Favored usage of TRBV28, TRBJ1-2 and TRBJ2-5 was recorded in persistent disease.

The time point denotes: persistent/refractory GD, antithyroid drugs over 5 years with positive TRAb. Making the TCR library involved RNA that had been extracted from PBMCs. Criteria from the American Thyroid Association guidelines were applied to diagnose Graves' disease. As a group, patients came from one endocrinology department in Xi'an, China. Arm-PCR of CDR3 regions with iRepertoire HTBI primers generated TCR beta libraries. TCRdb fed the multiplex PCR reads into MiXCR, producing one record per CDR3 protein. This sample yields about 470,000 distinct CDR3 sequences, of which 20% to 25% are seen a single time; about 6.6% belongs to the top ten. The CDR3 runs 16 residues. Trimming stripped 2 bases from V and 7 bases from J, with 20 bases between. CDR1 and CDR2 (germline): SQVTM, ANQGSEA.

The sequencing here drew on peripheral blood mononuclear cells (PBMCs), taken when the disease was refractory, from a patient treated with antithyroid drugs. The chain has TRBV29-1 and TRBJ1-4, with D tentatively TRBD1 (6 bases). The clonotype comes from a female donor with Graves disease. The CDR3 sequence: CSVELSGAGRGEKLFF. In DNA form, the CDR3 reads TGCAGCGTTGAATTATCGGGGGCGGGGCGCGGTGAAAAACTGTTTTTT.